A few counts support the clone carrying this T cell receptor beta chain. Investigators isolated RNA and reverse transcribed it into cDNA to act as the sequencing template. Here immunoSEQ multiplex PCR was the method, and the copy in TCRdb shows in-frame clones only, minus some. The sample has some 190,000 clones, 51% seen once. These data come from a study of CD8+ T cells in alopecia areata. The V gene lost 0 bases and the J gene lost 0 bases, with 8 bases spanning the gap. Germline CDR1 is SGHRS and CDR2 is YFSETQ. The CDR3 contains 15 residues. As to treatment: oral pan-JAK inhibitor, 5-10 mg twice daily.

Sequencing used CD8+ T cells sorted from blood, obtained around week 53, from a patient treated with tofacitinib. This TCR was sampled from a human donor with alopecia areata. The V and J genes are TRBV5-1 and TRBJ2-3; D not certain. The CDR3 here is CASSLAVGSTDTQYF. In DNA form, the CDR3 reads TGCGCCAGCAGCTTGGCCGTCGGGAGCACAGATACGCAGTATTTT.